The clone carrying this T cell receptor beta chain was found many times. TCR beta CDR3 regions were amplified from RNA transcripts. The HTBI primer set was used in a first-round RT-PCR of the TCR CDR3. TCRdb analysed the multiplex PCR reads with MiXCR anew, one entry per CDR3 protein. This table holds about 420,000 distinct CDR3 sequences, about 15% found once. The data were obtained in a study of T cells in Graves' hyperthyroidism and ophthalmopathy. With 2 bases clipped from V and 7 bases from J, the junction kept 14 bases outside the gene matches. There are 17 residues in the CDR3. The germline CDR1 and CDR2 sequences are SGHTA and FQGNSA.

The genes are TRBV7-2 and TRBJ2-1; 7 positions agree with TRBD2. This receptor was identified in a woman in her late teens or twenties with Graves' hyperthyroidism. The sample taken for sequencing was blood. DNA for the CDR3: TGTGCCAGCAGCTTATGGCCGCCGACTAGCACCTTGAATGAGCAGTTCTTC. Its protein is CASSLWPPTSTLNEQFF. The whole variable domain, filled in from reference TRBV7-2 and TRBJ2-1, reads GAGVSQSPSNKVTEKGKDVELRCDPISGHTALYWYRQSLGQGLEFLIYFQGNSAPDKSGLPSDRFSAERTGGSVSTLTIQRTQQEDSAVYLCASSLWPPTSTLNEQFFGPGTRLTVL.